The rows below give T cell receptor beta chains drawn from one sample of a study of blood T cell repertoires in COVID-19. Profiled with immunoSEQ multiplex PCR; TCRdb holds only in-frame clones, not every one. The data show tens of thousands of clones, approximately 72% seen once. Sequencing used peripheral blood. These receptors were taken from a man at least 80 years old with acute or convalescent COVID-19. The CDR3 runs from the conserved cysteine through the conserved F or W. Each record gives: J gene, clone size, V gene, D gene, CDR3 protein, CDR3 DNA. The D gene is left open where the match is weak. Expanded clones are given a class, and other clones once, few, many or no size at all.

J: TRBJ2-3
size: NA
V: TRBV20-1
D: TRBD1
CDR3: CSASDPTGRGTDTQYF
DNA: TGCAGTGCTAGTGATCCGACAGGGAGAGGGACAGATACGCAGTATTTT

J: TRBJ1-2
size: NA
V: TRBV11-1
D: NA
CDR3: CASSLDLSYGYTF
DNA: TGTGCCAGCAGCTTAGATTTGAGCTATGGCTACACCTTC

J: TRBJ1-1
size: NA
V: TRBV7-6
D: NA
CDR3: CASRPFGAVTEAFF
DNA: TGTGCCAGCAGACCCTTTGGGGCAGTCACTGAAGCTTTCTTT

J: TRBJ2-2
size: NA
V: TRBV4-2
D: NA
CDR3: CASSPVQGQNTGELFF
DNA: TGTGCCAGCAGCCCAGTCCAAGGACAAAACACCGGGGAGCTGTTTTTT

J: TRBJ1-1
size: NA
V: TRBV3-1/TRBV3-2
D: NA
CDR3: CASSLLAGNTEAFF
DNA: TGTGCCAGCAGCCTCTTGGCAGGGAATACTGAAGCTTTCTTT

J: TRBJ1-2
size: NA
V: TRBV6-5
D: NA
CDR3: CATLQGTYGYTF
DNA: TGTGCCACCCTACAGGGAACCTATGGCTACACCTTC

J: TRBJ2-3
size: NA
V: TRBV5-1
D: TRBD2
CDR3: CASSLSGGEDTQYF
DNA: TGCGCCAGCAGCTTGAGCGGGGGGGAAGATACGCAGTATTTT

J: TRBJ1-6
size: few
V: TRBV27
D: NA
CDR3: CASTVRIYNSPLHF
DNA: TGTGCCAGCACGGTTAGAATCTATAATTCACCCCTCCACTTT

J: TRBJ1-4
size: NA
V: TRBV27
D: TRBD1
CDR3: CASSRTGTNEKLFF
DNA: TGTGCCAGCAGTAGGACAGGGACTAATGAAAAACTGTTTTTT

J: TRBJ1-1
size: NA
V: TRBV3-1/TRBV3-2
D: NA
CDR3: CASSPEGSGRRTEAFF
DNA: TGTGCCAGCAGCCCGGAGGGCAGTGGGAGAAGGACTGAAGCTTTCTTT

J: TRBJ2-7
size: NA
V: TRBV11-2
D: NA
CDR3: CASSLARTAGEQYF
DNA: TGTGCCAGCAGCTTAGCCCGCACTGCTGGCGAGCAGTACTTC

J: TRBJ2-1
size: NA
V: TRBV7-3
D: TRBD2
CDR3: CASSSTQLPSGGDNEQFF
DNA: TGTGCCAGCAGCTCCACTCAGTTACCTAGCGGGGGGGACAATGAGCAGTTCTTC

J: TRBJ2-5
size: NA
V: TRBV11-2
D: NA
CDR3: CASSFRRQETQYF
DNA: TGTGCCAGCAGCTTTCGGCGGCAAGAGACCCAGTACTTC

J: TRBJ2-6
size: NA
V: TRBV29-1
D: TRBD2
CDR3: CSVRGGAGANVLTF
DNA: TGCAGCGTTCGGGGGGGCGCTGGGGCCAACGTCCTGACTTTC

J: TRBJ2-5
size: NA
V: TRBV7-2
D: TRBD2
CDR3: CASSSFGTIQETQYF
DNA: TGTGCCAGCAGCTCTTTCGGGACTATACAAGAGACCCAGTACTTC

J: TRBJ1-1
size: NA
V: TRBV5-1
D: TRBD1
CDR3: CASSLESGGRTEAFF
DNA: TGCGCCAGCAGCTTGGAGTCAGGGGGTCGGACTGAAGCTTTCTTT

J: TRBJ1-1
size: few
V: TRBV18
D: NA
CDR3: CASSGGMNTEAFF
DNA: TGTGCCAGCTCGGGGGGAATGAACACTGAAGCTTTCTTT